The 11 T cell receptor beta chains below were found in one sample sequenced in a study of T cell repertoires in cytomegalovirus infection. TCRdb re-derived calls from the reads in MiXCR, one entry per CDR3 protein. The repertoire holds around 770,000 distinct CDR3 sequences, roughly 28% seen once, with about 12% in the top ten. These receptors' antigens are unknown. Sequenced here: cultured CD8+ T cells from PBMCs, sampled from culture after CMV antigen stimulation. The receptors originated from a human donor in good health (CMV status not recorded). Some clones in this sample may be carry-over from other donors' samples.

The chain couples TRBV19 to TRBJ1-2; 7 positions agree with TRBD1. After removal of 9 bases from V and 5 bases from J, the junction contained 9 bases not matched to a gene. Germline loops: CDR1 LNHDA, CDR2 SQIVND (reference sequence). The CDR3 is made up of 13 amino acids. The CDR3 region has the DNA TGTGCCAGCTACAGGGGTTGGGCTTATGGCTACACCTTC. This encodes CASYRGWAYGYTF. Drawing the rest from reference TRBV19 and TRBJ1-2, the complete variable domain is DGGITQSPKYLFRKEGQNVTLSCEQNLNHDAMYWYRQDPGQGLRLIYYSQIVNDFQKGDIAEGYSVSREKKESFPLTVTSAQKNPTAFYLCASYRGWAYGYTFGSGTRLTVV.

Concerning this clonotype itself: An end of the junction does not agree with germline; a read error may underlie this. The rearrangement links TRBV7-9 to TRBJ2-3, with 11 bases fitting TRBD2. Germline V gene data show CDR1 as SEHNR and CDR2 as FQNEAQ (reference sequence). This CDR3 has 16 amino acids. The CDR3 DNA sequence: TGTACCAGCAGCCTCCCTACTAGCGGGGGAACAGATACGCAGTATTTT. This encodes CTSSLPTSGGTDTQYF.

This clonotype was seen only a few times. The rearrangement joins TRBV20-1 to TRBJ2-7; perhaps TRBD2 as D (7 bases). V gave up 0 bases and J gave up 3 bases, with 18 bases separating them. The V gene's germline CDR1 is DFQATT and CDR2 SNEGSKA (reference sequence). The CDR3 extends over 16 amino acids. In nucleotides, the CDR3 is TGCAGTGCTAGAGATCTGGGCGGGGGCTATTACTACGAGCAGTACGTC. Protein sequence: CSARDLGGGYYYEQYV.

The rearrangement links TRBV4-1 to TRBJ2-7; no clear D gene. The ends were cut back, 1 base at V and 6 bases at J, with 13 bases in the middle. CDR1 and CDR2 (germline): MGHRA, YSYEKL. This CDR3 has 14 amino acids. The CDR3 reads CASSQAALSAEQYF. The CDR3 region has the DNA TGCGCCAGCAGCCAAGCAGCGCTGTCCGCCGAGCAGTACTTC.

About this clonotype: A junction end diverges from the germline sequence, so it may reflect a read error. The CDR3 loop is CASSKAGGLSEQFF. The DNA for the CDR3 is TGTGCTAGCAGCAAAGCGGGGGGGCTAAGTGAGCAGTTCTTC. V is TRBV7-6 and J is TRBJ2-1; 10 bases agree with TRBD2. Germline CDR1 SGHVS, CDR2 FNYEAQ. The CDR3 sequence is 14 residues long.

The CDR3 nucleotides are TGCGCCAGCAGTGAGTCAATGGGTTCGGCGAAGGGCTACACCTTC. Protein product: CASSESMGSAKGYTF. V usage is TRBV10-1 and J usage is TRBJ1-2; D remains unclear. Germline V gene lookup returns CDR1 WNHNN and CDR2 SYGVQD (reference sequence). Trimming removed 0 bases from V and 8 bases from J, with 16 bases in between. This CDR3 is built from 15 residues.

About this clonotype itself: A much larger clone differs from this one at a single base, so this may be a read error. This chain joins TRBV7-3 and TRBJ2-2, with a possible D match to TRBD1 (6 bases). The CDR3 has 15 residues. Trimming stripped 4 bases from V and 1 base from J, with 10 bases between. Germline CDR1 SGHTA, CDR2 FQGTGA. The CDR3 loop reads CASSSEQGNTGELFF. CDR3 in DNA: TGTGCCAGCAGCTCCGAACAGGGGAACACCGGGGAGCTGTTTTTT.

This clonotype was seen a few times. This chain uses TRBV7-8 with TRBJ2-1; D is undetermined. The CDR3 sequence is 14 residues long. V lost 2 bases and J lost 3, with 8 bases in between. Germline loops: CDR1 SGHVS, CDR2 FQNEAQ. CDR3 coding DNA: TGTGCCAGCAGCTTAAAGTCTGTCTACAATGAGCAGTTCTTC. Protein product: CASSLKSVYNEQFF.

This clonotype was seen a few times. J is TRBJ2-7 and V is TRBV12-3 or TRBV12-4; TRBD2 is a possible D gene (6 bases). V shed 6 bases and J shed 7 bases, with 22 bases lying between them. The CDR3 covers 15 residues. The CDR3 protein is CASSSIAGTAGEQYF. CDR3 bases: TGTGCCAGCAGCTCTATCGCAGGGACTGCTGGGGAGCAGTACTTC.

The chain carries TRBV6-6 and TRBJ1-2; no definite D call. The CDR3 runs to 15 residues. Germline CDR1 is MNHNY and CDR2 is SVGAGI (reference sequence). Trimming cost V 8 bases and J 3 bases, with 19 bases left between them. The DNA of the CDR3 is TGTGCCAGCTGGCAGGAGGAGGCTTTGGACTATGGCTACACCTTC. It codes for CASWQEEALDYGYTF.

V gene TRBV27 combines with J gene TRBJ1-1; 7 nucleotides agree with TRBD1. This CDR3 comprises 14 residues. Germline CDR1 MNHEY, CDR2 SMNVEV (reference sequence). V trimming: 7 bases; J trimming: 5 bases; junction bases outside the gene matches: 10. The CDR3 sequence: CASTQGQAGTEAFF. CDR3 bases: TGTGCCAGCACCCAAGGACAGGCGGGAACTGAAGCTTTCTTT.